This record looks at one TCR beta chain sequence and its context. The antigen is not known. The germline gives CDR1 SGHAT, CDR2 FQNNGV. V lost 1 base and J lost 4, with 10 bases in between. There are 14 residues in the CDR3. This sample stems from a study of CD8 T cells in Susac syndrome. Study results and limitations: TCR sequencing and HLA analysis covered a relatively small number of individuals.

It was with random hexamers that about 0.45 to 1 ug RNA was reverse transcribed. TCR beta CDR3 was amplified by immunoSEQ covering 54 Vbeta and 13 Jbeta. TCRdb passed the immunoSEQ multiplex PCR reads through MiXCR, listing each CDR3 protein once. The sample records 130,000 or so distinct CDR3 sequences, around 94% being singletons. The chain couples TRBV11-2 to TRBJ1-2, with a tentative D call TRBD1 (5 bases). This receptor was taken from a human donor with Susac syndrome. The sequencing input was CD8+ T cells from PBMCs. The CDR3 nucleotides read TGTGCCAGCAGCTTAGGGACACCTTCCTATGGCTACACCTTC. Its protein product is CASSLGTPSYGYTF.